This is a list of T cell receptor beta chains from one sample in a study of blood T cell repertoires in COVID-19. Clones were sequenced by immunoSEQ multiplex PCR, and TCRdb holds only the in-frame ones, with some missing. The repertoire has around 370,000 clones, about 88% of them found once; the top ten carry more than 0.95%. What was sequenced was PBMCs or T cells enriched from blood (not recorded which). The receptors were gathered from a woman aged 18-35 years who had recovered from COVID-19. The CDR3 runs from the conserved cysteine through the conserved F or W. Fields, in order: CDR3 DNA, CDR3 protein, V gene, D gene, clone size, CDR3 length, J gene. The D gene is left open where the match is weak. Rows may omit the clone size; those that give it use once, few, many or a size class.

cdr3_nt: TGTGCCAGCAGTTTCCGGGACAGTTATTCACCCCTCCACTTT
cdr3_aa: CASSFRDSYSPLHF
v_call: TRBV6-5
d_call: TRBD1
clone_size: NA
cdr3_length: 14
j_call: TRBJ1-6

cdr3_nt: TGTGCCAGTACGGACAGTACTAGCACAGATACGCAGTATTTT
cdr3_aa: CASTDSTSTDTQYF
v_call: TRBV25-1
d_call: NA
clone_size: few
cdr3_length: 14
j_call: TRBJ2-3

cdr3_nt: TGCAGCGTAGAAGACAGATTGAACACTGAAGCTTTCTTT
cdr3_aa: CSVEDRLNTEAFF
v_call: TRBV29-1
d_call: NA
clone_size: NA
cdr3_length: 13
j_call: TRBJ1-1

cdr3_nt: TGTGCCAGTAGTACCCACCGGGACAGGGTTCGTCAGCTACGGTCACCCCTCCACTTT
cdr3_aa: CASSTHRDRVRQLRSPLHF
v_call: TRBV19
d_call: TRBD1
clone_size: NA
cdr3_length: 19
j_call: TRBJ1-6

cdr3_nt: TGCGCCAGCAGTGGGAACCAGGGGACCTCGGTATACACCTTC
cdr3_aa: CASSGNQGTSVYTF
v_call: TRBV10-2
d_call: NA
clone_size: NA
cdr3_length: 14
j_call: TRBJ1-2

cdr3_nt: TGTGCCAGCGACAGGGATAGCAATCAGCCCCAGCATTTT
cdr3_aa: CASDRDSNQPQHF
v_call: TRBV2
d_call: TRBD1
clone_size: many
cdr3_length: 13
j_call: TRBJ1-5

cdr3_nt: TGTGCCAGCACCCCTTGGAGGATAGGGATGAACACTGAAGCTTTCTTT
cdr3_aa: CASTPWRIGMNTEAFF
v_call: TRBV7-9
d_call: NA
clone_size: NA
cdr3_length: 16
j_call: TRBJ1-1

cdr3_nt: TGTGCCAGCAGCCTAAAACCGCGACAGGGGGCTATCGGGGAGCTGTTTTTT
cdr3_aa: CASSLKPRQGAIGELFF
v_call: TRBV7-3
d_call: TRBD1
clone_size: once
cdr3_length: 17
j_call: TRBJ2-2

cdr3_nt: TGCGCCAGCTCAGCTTGGTCACAGGGGGCCGGTGGAAACACCATATATTTT
cdr3_aa: CASSAWSQGAGGNTIYF
v_call: TRBV5-1
d_call: TRBD1
clone_size: NA
cdr3_length: 17
j_call: TRBJ1-3

cdr3_nt: TGCGCCAGCAGCCACTCCAGGGGGGAAATCAATGAGCAGTTCTTC
cdr3_aa: CASSHSRGEINEQFF
v_call: TRBV4-1
d_call: NA
clone_size: NA
cdr3_length: 15
j_call: TRBJ2-1

cdr3_nt: TGTGCCAGCTCACGTCAGGGCAAGGGGACTCACCCTGCAACTAATGAAAAACTGTTTTTT
cdr3_aa: CASSRQGKGTHPATNEKLFF
v_call: TRBV18
d_call: NA
clone_size: NA
cdr3_length: 20
j_call: TRBJ1-4

cdr3_nt: TGTGCCAGCAGCTTAGTTGTGGCCGCAAATGAGCAGTTCTTC
cdr3_aa: CASSLVVAANEQFF
v_call: TRBV7-3
d_call: NA
clone_size: NA
cdr3_length: 14
j_call: TRBJ2-1

cdr3_nt: TGTGCCAGCAGCTTAGCACTAGCGGGAAGCTCCTACGAGCAGTACTTC
cdr3_aa: CASSLALAGSSYEQYF
v_call: TRBV7-8
d_call: TRBD2
clone_size: NA
cdr3_length: 16
j_call: TRBJ2-7

cdr3_nt: TGTTCGGTTAGGAGCGGCCCTACGCAGTATTTT
cdr3_aa: CSVRSGPTQYF
v_call: TRBV19
d_call: NA
clone_size: NA
cdr3_length: 11
j_call: TRBJ2-3

cdr3_nt: TGTGCCAGCACCCTCCAGGGTAAAGGCACTGAAGCTTTCTTT
cdr3_aa: CASTLQGKGTEAFF
v_call: TRBV14
d_call: NA
clone_size: NA
cdr3_length: 14
j_call: TRBJ1-1

cdr3_nt: TGTGCCAGCAGCTTAGTCAGCGGGGGGCCCGGGGAGCTGTTTTTT
cdr3_aa: CASSLVSGGPGELFF
v_call: TRBV7-9
d_call: TRBD2
clone_size: once
cdr3_length: 15
j_call: TRBJ2-2

cdr3_nt: TGCAGCGTATACAGGGATGGGAACACTGAAGCTTTCTTT
cdr3_aa: CSVYRDGNTEAFF
v_call: TRBV29-1
d_call: NA
clone_size: NA
cdr3_length: 13
j_call: TRBJ1-1

cdr3_nt: TGCGCCAGCAGCCAAGACGGGACTAGGGGGAATGAGCAGTTCTTC
cdr3_aa: CASSQDGTRGNEQFF
v_call: TRBV4-1
d_call: TRBD2
clone_size: NA
cdr3_length: 15
j_call: TRBJ2-1

cdr3_nt: TGTGCCAGCAGCGTAGGGCCCCTGAACACTGAAGCTTTCTTT
cdr3_aa: CASSVGPLNTEAFF
v_call: TRBV9
d_call: NA
clone_size: NA
cdr3_length: 14
j_call: TRBJ1-1

cdr3_nt: TGTGCTAGTGGTTCGGGACAGGGACGCGAAAAACTGTTTTTT
cdr3_aa: CASGSGQGREKLFF
v_call: TRBV12-5
d_call: TRBD1
clone_size: NA
cdr3_length: 14
j_call: TRBJ1-4

cdr3_nt: TGTGCCAGCTCTGGTCTTGTAGGGGGAACCGGGGAGCTGTTTTTT
cdr3_aa: CASSGLVGGTGELFF
v_call: TRBV7-9
d_call: NA
clone_size: NA
cdr3_length: 15
j_call: TRBJ2-2

cdr3_nt: TGTGCCAGCAGCTTAGGCGGGGATCAGCGCAATCAGCCCCAGCATTTT
cdr3_aa: CASSLGGDQRNQPQHF
v_call: TRBV7-6
d_call: NA
clone_size: NA
cdr3_length: 16
j_call: TRBJ1-5

cdr3_nt: TGTGCCAGCAGCTTCCGCCCGGCACCCCTCCACTTT
cdr3_aa: CASSFRPAPLHF
v_call: TRBV11-2
d_call: NA
clone_size: NA
cdr3_length: 12
j_call: TRBJ1-6

cdr3_nt: TGTGCCAGCAGCTTATACGTCGGGGGAACTAACAATGAGCAGTTCTTC
cdr3_aa: CASSLYVGGTNNEQFF
v_call: TRBV7-6
d_call: NA
clone_size: NA
cdr3_length: 16
j_call: TRBJ2-1

cdr3_nt: TGCGCCAGCAGCGTAGGGCAGGGGAGAGAAAAACTGTTTTTT
cdr3_aa: CASSVGQGREKLFF
v_call: TRBV5-1
d_call: NA
clone_size: NA
cdr3_length: 14
j_call: TRBJ1-4

cdr3_nt: TGTGCCAGCAGCCCCGAAAGAAGAGGGTGGGATTGCACCTCCGTGGGACGAGCGGGGGGCCCGTACTTC
cdr3_aa: CASSPERRGWDCTSVGRAGGPYF
v_call: TRBV3-1/TRBV3-2
d_call: TRBD2
clone_size: NA
cdr3_length: 23
j_call: TRBJ2-7

cdr3_nt: TGCGCCAGCAGCCAAGAGGACACAACTAATGAAAAACTGTTTTTT
cdr3_aa: CASSQEDTTNEKLFF
v_call: TRBV4-1
d_call: NA
clone_size: NA
cdr3_length: 15
j_call: TRBJ1-4

cdr3_nt: TGTGCCAGCAGTTCAGACAGGGGGCTGGTCGAGCAGTACTTC
cdr3_aa: CASSSDRGLVEQYF
v_call: TRBV2
d_call: TRBD1
clone_size: NA
cdr3_length: 14
j_call: TRBJ2-7

cdr3_nt: TGTGCCAGCACCTTCGGGCTAGCGGGAAGGGTGGATACGCAGTATTTT
cdr3_aa: CASTFGLAGRVDTQYF
v_call: TRBV4-2
d_call: TRBD2
clone_size: NA
cdr3_length: 16
j_call: TRBJ2-3

cdr3_nt: TGTGCCTGGCGCCCGGGGGGGGGTGGTGAAAAACTGTTTTTT
cdr3_aa: CAWRPGGGGEKLFF
v_call: TRBV30
d_call: NA
clone_size: NA
cdr3_length: 14
j_call: TRBJ1-4

cdr3_nt: TGTGCCAGCAGCCAAGCGGGGGGGCGCTACAATGAGCAGTTCTTC
cdr3_aa: CASSQAGGRYNEQFF
v_call: TRBV3-1/TRBV3-2
d_call: TRBD2
clone_size: NA
cdr3_length: 15
j_call: TRBJ2-1

cdr3_nt: TGTGCCAGCAGCGTAGCTCCTGGGGCCAACGTCCTGACTTTC
cdr3_aa: CASSVAPGANVLTF
v_call: TRBV9
d_call: NA
clone_size: few
cdr3_length: 14
j_call: TRBJ2-6

cdr3_nt: TGTGCCAGTAGTAAAAGGGGTAGATTGTATGAGAGTAATCAGCCCCAGCATTTT
cdr3_aa: CASSKRGRLYESNQPQHF
v_call: TRBV19
d_call: NA
clone_size: NA
cdr3_length: 18
j_call: TRBJ1-5

cdr3_nt: TGTGCCAGCAGCCGGACTCCCTACGAGCAGTACTTC
cdr3_aa: CASSRTPYEQYF
v_call: TRBV7-9
d_call: NA
clone_size: NA
cdr3_length: 12
j_call: TRBJ2-7

cdr3_nt: TGTGCCAGCTCACCAGGACTGGGCACTGAAGCTTTCTTT
cdr3_aa: CASSPGLGTEAFF
v_call: TRBV18
d_call: NA
clone_size: few
cdr3_length: 13
j_call: TRBJ1-1

cdr3_nt: TGTGCCAGCAGCTCCAGTTTGACAGGAGGCTCCTATAATTCACCCCTCCACTTT
cdr3_aa: CASSSSLTGGSYNSPLHF
v_call: TRBV7-8
d_call: NA
clone_size: NA
cdr3_length: 18
j_call: TRBJ1-6